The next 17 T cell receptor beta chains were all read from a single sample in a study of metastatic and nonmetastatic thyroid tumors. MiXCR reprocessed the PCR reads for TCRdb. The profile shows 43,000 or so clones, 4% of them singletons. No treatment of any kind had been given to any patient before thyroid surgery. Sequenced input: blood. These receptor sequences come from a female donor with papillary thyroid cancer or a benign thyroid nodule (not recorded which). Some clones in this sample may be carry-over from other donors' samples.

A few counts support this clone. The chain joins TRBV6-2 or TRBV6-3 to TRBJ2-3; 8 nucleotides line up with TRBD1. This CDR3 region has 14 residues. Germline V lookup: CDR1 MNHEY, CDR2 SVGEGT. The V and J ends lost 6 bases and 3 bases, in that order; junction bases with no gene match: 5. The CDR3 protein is CASRMGQATDTQYF. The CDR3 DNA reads TGTGCCAGCAGGATGGGACAGGCTACAGATACGCAGTATTTT.

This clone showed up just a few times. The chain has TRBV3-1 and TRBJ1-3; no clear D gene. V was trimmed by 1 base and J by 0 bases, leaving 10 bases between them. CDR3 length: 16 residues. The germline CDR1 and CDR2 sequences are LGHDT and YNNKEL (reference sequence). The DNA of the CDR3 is TGTGCCAGCAGCCAAGGGGTCCCCCTCTCTGGAAACACCATATATTTT. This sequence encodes CASSQGVPLSGNTIYF.

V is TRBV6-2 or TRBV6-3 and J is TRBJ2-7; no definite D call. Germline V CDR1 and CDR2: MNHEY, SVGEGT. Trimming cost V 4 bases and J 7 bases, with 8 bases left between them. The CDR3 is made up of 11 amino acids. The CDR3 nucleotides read TGTGCCAGCAGTTTGCACCTTGAGCAGTACTTC. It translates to CASSLHLEQYF.

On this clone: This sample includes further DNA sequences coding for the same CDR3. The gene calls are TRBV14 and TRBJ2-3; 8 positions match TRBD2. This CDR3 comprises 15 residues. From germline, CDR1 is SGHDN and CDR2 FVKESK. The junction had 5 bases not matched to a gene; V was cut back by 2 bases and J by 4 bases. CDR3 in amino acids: CASSQRTSGPDTQYF. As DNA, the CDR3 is TGTGCCAGCAGCCAACGTACTAGCGGTCCAGATACGCAGTATTTT.

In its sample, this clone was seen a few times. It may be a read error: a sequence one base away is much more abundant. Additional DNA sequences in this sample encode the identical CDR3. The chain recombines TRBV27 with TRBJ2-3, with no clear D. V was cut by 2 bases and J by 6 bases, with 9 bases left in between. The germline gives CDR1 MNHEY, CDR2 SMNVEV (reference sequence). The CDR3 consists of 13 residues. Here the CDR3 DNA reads TGTGCCAGCAGTTTAAGTCGGCCGGATACGCAGTATTTT. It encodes CASSLSRPDTQYF.

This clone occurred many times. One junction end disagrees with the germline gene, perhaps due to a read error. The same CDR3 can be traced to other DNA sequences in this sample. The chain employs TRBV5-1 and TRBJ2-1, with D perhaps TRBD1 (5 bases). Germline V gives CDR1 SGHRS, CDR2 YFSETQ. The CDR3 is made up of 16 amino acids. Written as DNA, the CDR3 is TGTGCCAGCAGCTTGGCAGGGTTTACGCCCCCCAATGAGCAGTTCTTC. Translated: CASSLAGFTPPNEQFF.

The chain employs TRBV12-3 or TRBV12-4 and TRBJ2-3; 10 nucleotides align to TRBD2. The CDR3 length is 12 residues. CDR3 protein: CESKREGDTQYF. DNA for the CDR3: TGTGAAAGCAAGCGGGAGGGGGATACGCAGTATTTT.

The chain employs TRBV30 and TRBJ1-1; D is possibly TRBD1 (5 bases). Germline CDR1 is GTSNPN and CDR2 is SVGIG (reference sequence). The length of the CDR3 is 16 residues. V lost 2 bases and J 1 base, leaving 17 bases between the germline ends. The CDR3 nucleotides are TGTGCCTGGAGTCCCCGGGGGAGGGGTTCGAACACTGAAGCTTTCTTT. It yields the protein CAWSPRGRGSNTEAFF.

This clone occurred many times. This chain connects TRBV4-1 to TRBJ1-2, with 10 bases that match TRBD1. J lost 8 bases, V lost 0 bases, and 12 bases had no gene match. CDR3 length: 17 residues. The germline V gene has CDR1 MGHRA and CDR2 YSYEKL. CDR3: CASSQDWETGGAGGYTF. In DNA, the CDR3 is TGCGCCAGCAGCCAAGATTGGGAGACAGGGGGCGCAGGGGGCTACACCTTC.

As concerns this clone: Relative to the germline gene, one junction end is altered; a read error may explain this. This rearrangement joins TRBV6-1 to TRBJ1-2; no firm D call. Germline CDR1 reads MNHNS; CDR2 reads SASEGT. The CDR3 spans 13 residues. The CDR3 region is CASSQTSHYVYTF. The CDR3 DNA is TGTGCCAGCAGTCAAACCAGTCACTATGTCTACACCTTC.

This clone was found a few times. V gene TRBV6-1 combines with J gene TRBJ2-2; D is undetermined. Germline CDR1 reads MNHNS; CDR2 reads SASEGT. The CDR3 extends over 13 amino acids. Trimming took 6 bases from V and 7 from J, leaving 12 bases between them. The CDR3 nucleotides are TGTGCCAGCAGGAGTGCCATGGGCGGGGAGCTGTTTTTT. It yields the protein CASRSAMGGELFF.

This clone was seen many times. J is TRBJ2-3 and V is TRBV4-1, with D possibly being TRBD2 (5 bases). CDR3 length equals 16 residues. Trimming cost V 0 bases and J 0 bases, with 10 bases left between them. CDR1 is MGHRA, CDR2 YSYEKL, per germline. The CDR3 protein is CASSQEQAASTDTQYF. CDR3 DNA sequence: TGCGCCAGCAGCCAAGAACAAGCGGCCAGCACAGATACGCAGTATTTT.

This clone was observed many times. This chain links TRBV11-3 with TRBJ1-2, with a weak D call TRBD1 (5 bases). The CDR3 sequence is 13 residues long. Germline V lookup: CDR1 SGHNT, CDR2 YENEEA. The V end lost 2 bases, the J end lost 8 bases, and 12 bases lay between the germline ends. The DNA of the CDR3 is TGTGCCAGCAGCTTAAGGGGCGGGGACGGCTACACCTTC. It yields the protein CASSLRGGDGYTF.

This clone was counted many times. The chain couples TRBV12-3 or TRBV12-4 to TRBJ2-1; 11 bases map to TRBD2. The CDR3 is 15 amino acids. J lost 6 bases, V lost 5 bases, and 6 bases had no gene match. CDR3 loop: CASSPGTSGGNEQFF. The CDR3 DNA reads TGTGCCAGCAGTCCCGGGACTAGCGGTGGCAATGAGCAGTTCTTC.

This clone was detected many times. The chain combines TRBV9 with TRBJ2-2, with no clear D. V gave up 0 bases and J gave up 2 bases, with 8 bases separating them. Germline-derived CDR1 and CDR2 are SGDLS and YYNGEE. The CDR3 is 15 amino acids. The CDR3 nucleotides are TGTGCCAGCAGCGTAGCGGCAGGAAACACCGGGGAGCTGTTTTTT. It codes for CASSVAAGNTGELFF.

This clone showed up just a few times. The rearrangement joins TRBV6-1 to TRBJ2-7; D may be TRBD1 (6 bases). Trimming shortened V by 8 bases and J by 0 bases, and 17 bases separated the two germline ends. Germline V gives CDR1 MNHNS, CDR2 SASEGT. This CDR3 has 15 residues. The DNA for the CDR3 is TGTGCCAGCGCAAGATTCAACAGGGCCTCCTACGAGCAGTACTTC. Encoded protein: CASARFNRASYEQYF.

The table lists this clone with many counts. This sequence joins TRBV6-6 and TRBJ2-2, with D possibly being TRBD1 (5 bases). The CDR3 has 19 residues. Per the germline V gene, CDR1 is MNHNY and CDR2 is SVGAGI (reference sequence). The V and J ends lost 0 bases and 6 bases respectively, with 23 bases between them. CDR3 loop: CASSYSSISLRDSSGELFF. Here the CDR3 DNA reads TGTGCCAGCAGTTACTCTTCGATTAGTCTCAGGGATTCTTCCGGGGAGCTGTTTTTT.